This T cell receptor beta chain was captured by sequencing in a study of blood T cell repertoires in COVID-19. The CDR3 loop spans 14 amino acids. CDR1 is SGHDT, CDR2 YYEEEE, per germline. Trimming removed 2 bases at V and 2 bases at J, with 8 bases between. Measured with immunoSEQ multiplex PCR; TCRdb has only the in-frame clones, and not every one. The sample carries hundreds of thousands of clones, roughly 85% recorded once. The clonotype was recovered from a man over 45 with active or convalescent COVID-19. This chain connects TRBV5-6 to TRBJ1-5; unclear D gene. Sequenced sample: peripheral blood. The CDR3 sequence: CASSFAVGNQPQHF. For the CDR3, the DNA is TGTGCCAGCAGCTTCGCGGTGGGCAATCAGCCCCAGCATTTT.